This T cell receptor beta chain was sequenced in a study of tumor-infiltrating lymphocytes in glioblastoma multiforme. Three nested ARM-PCR rounds with V-beta and C-beta primers built TCRB libraries. From the multiplex PCR reads, TCRdb called clonotypes with MiXCR, one entry per CDR3 protein. The sample holds nearly 15,000 distinct CDR3 sequences, about 69% seen once. The germline gives CDR1 SGHKS, CDR2 YYEKEE (reference sequence). Trimming removed 0 bases at V and 8 bases at J, with 9 bases between. The CDR3 sequence is 13 residues long. Source material: brain tumor tissue. J is TRBJ2-1 and V is TRBV5-5; no clear D. This TCR derives from a male donor with glioblastoma. The CDR3 nucleotides are TGTGCCAGCAGCTTGGCCGATTACCATGAGCAGTTCTTC. It yields the protein CASSLADYHEQFF.